This T cell receptor (beta chain) was sequenced during a study of cytomegalovirus exposure and HLA in healthy donors. Germline-derived CDR1 and CDR2 are MNHNS and SASEGT. The CDR3 contains 14 residues. V lost 2 bases to trimming and J lost 5 bases, with 10 bases between them. In the case of this clone: What it binds is unknown.

Overall study findings and caveats: TCR beta chain V- and J-gene trimming was linked, in a later analysis, to a missense variant in DCLRE1C.

The PCR employed 60 Vbeta primers together with 13 Jbeta primers. Sequenced by immunoSEQ multiplex PCR; TCRdb stores in-frame clones only, minus some. The sample lists about 150,000 clones; over 70% were seen once. V is TRBV6-1 and J is TRBJ1-5; D gene unclear. Input material: PBMCs. The receptor was isolated from a woman in her forties in good health and CMV-seropositive. This CDR3 is CASSERWEYQPQHF. CDR3 bases: TGTGCCAGCAGTGAACGTTGGGAGTATCAGCCCCAGCATTTT.